Each of the 24 T cell receptor beta chains below was sequenced from the same sample in a study of shared clonotypes between healthy human individuals (dated by TCRdb to the early 2020s). Library construction relied on the immunoSEQ multiplex PCR assay. TCRdb stores this immuneACCESS table with in-frame sequences only. Part of the clones is absent; in the studies checked, under half of the shortfall reflects unresolved V genes, and no reason is known for the rest. In this sample the table shows about 2.2 million clones, 90% to 95% of which occur a single time. The ten most abundant clones make up about 1.7% of the sample. CD8 naive samples consisted of CD45RO-negative cells that were positively selected for CCR7, yielding a CD45RA+CCR7+ population without TemRA cells. The sequencing input was naive CD8+ T cells from PBMCs. The cell subset or site label, read with the paper, signifies: CD45RA+CCR7+. These receptors all stem from a man aged 18 to 29 in good health. Some clones in this sample may be carry-over from other donors' samples.

The chain combines TRBV13 with TRBJ2-5; 9 nucleotides align to TRBD2. CDR3 length equals 18 residues. Germline loops: CDR1 PRHDT, CDR2 FYEKMQ (reference sequence). The junction had 14 bases not matched to a gene; V was cut back by 2 bases and J by 4 bases. In DNA, the CDR3 is TGTGCCAGCAGCTTAAGTGGTAGCGGGAGCCCCGGGGGAGAGACCCAGTACTTC. Protein: CASSLSGSGSPGGETQYF.

The chain recombines TRBV7-2 with TRBJ2-1; D uncertain. The V gene's germline CDR1 is SGHTA and CDR2 FQGNSA. Trimming took 7 bases from V and 0 from J, leaving 13 bases between them. The CDR3 length is 15 residues. This CDR3 is CASMPFRSSYNEQFF. The CDR3 coding sequence is TGTGCCAGCATGCCTTTTAGAAGCTCCTACAATGAGCAGTTCTTC.

Of note for this clone: Other DNA variants within this sample encode the same CDR3. V gene TRBV7-9 combines with J gene TRBJ1-1, with D tentatively TRBD1 (5 bases). This CDR3 has 13 amino acids. V was trimmed by 3 bases and J by 5 bases, leaving 10 bases between them. Germline V CDR1 and CDR2: SEHNR, FQNEAQ (reference sequence). CDR3 nucleotide sequence: TGTGCCAGCAGCTTTCAGGGTATTACTGAAGCTTTCTTT. It codes for CASSFQGITEAFF.

This clone was recorded once. This chain connects TRBV27 to TRBJ2-7; 9 nucleotides align to TRBD2. This CDR3 comprises 13 residues. Germline-derived CDR1 and CDR2 are MNHEY and SMNVEV (reference sequence). With 7 bases clipped from V and 2 bases from J, the junction kept 3 bases outside the gene matches. This CDR3 reads CASNPSGAYEQYF. CDR3 coding DNA: TGTGCCAGCAACCCTAGCGGGGCCTACGAGCAGTACTTC.

This rearrangement joins TRBV7-5 to TRBJ2-7; the D call in the table, TRBD1, was not verified against the DNA. TRBV7-5 is termed a pseudogene. The CDR3 covers 16 residues. The CDR3 reads CARSLGRDSEPYEQYF. The CDR3 bases are TGTGCCAGAAGCTTAGGAAGGGACAGCGAACCCTACGAGCAGTACTTC.

V gene TRBV5-1 combines with J gene TRBJ2-3; either TRBD1 or TRBD2 may supply D (6 bases each). The CDR3 is made up of 17 amino acids. Trimming left V 1 base short and J 1 base short, with 16 bases between. CDR1 is SGHRS and CDR2 is YFSETQ in the germline V gene. CDR3 protein: CASSLLGRDTRTDTQYF. In DNA, the CDR3 is TGCGCCAGCAGCTTGTTGGGGCGGGACACCCGCACAGATACGCAGTATTTT.

V is TRBV6-1 and J is TRBJ1-3; D is ambiguous. The CDR3 extends over 14 amino acids. V lost 4 bases, J lost 0 bases, and 7 bases lay in between. CDR1 is MNHNS and CDR2 is SASEGT in the germline V gene. The CDR3 protein is CASSGLGSGNTIYF. For the CDR3, the DNA is TGTGCCAGCAGTGGTCTCGGCTCTGGAAACACCATATATTTT.

The V call is TRBV9, the J call TRBJ1-2, with a possible D match to TRBD1 (5 bases). CDR3 size: 13 residues. The V gene's germline CDR1 is SGDLS and CDR2 YYNGEE. The V and J ends lost 3 bases and 6 bases respectively, with 12 bases between them. The CDR3 protein is CASSGPDRDGYTF. The CDR3 bases are TGTGCCAGCAGCGGACCAGACAGAGATGGCTACACCTTC.

V usage is TRBV6-6 and J usage is TRBJ1-5; D ambiguous. CDR1 and CDR2 (germline): MNHNY, SVGAGI (reference sequence). The CDR3 spans 12 residues. V was pared by 10 bases and J by 4 bases, with 11 bases between. Here the CDR3 reads CATSTGNQPQHF. The CDR3, as DNA: TGTGCCACCTCCACGGGTAATCAGCCCCAGCATTTT.

This chain links TRBV28 with TRBJ2-3; TRBD1 matches 8 bases. The germline CDR1 and CDR2 sequences are MDHEN and SYDVKM. J lost 3 bases, V lost 2 bases, and 7 bases had no gene match. The CDR3 contains 16 residues. The CDR3 nucleotides read TGTGCCAGCAGTTTAATGGACAGGGCTATTACAGATACGCAGTATTTT. Its translation is CASSLMDRAITDTQYF.

This chain connects TRBV25-1 to TRBJ2-7, with D perhaps TRBD1 (5 bases). Germline values: CDR1 MGHDK, CDR2 SYGVNS. V lost 0 bases to trimming and J lost 1 base, with 7 bases between them. This CDR3 region has 14 residues. CDR3 sequence: CASSEYGASYEQYF. The CDR3 nucleotides are TGTGCCAGCAGTGAATATGGGGCGTCCTACGAGCAGTACTTC.

V is TRBV11-3 and J is TRBJ1-4; 8 bases agree with TRBD1. Germline V gives CDR1 SGHNT, CDR2 YENEEA. This CDR3 has 19 residues. The junction had 11 bases not matched to a gene; V was cut back by 2 bases and J by 0 bases. In DNA form, the CDR3 reads TGTGCCAGCAGCTTATTATTCCCCGGACAGGGCGCAACTAATGAAAAACTGTTTTTT. It translates to CASSLLFPGQGATNEKLFF.

This clone appeared a single time. This chain uses TRBV5-6 with TRBJ1-4, with 7 bases that match TRBD1. Looked up from germline, CDR1 is SGHDT and CDR2 is YYEEEE. This CDR3 contains 14 residues. V lost 4 bases to trimming and J lost 7 bases; unmatched junction nucleotides: 7. CDR3 protein: CASSSPGGIEKLFF. Written as DNA, the CDR3 is TGTGCCAGCAGCAGCCCAGGGGGGATTGAAAAACTGTTTTTT.

V gene TRBV13 combines with J gene TRBJ1-6, with D tentatively TRBD1 (6 bases). CDR3 length: 14 amino acids. V lost 4 bases and J 5 bases, leaving 9 bases between the germline ends. Germline values: CDR1 PRHDT, CDR2 FYEKMQ (reference sequence). As DNA, the CDR3 is TGTGCCAGCAGCTGGTCAGGGGATAATTCACCCCTCCACTTT. This encodes CASSWSGDNSPLHF.

The rearrangement uses TRBV27 and TRBJ2-1; D unresolved. Per germline, CDR1 MNHEY and CDR2 SMNVEV (reference sequence). The CDR3 extends over 14 amino acids. The germline V and J ends were trimmed by 6 bases and 2 bases, with 11 bases remaining between them. The CDR3 spells CASSPRVPYNEQFF. CDR3 nucleotide sequence: TGTGCCAGCAGCCCTCGAGTCCCCTACAATGAGCAGTTCTTC.

This chain joins TRBV7-8 and TRBJ2-3; D gene unclear. Germline V gives CDR1 SGHVS, CDR2 FQNEAQ. CDR3 length: 16 residues. The ends were cut back, 5 bases at V and 1 base at J, with 16 bases in the middle. The CDR3 reads CASSPPAPRGTDTQYF. For the CDR3, the DNA is TGTGCCAGCAGCCCGCCGGCCCCAAGGGGCACAGATACGCAGTATTTT.

The rearrangement links TRBV6-5 to TRBJ2-3; tentative D call: TRBD2 (6 bases). The ends were cut back, 2 bases at V and 4 bases at J, with 16 bases in the middle. There are 16 residues in the CDR3. Germline values: CDR1 MNHEY, CDR2 SVGAGI. The CDR3 DNA is TGTGCCAGCAGTTACACCGGGAGCCCTTTTTCAGATACGCAGTATTTT. This encodes CASSYTGSPFSDTQYF.

The count of this clone is one. The chain combines TRBV6-1 with TRBJ2-3, with 7 bases fitting TRBD2. Germline CDR1 is MNHNS and CDR2 is SASEGT. The CDR3 is 14 residues long. J lost 2 bases, V lost 6 bases, and 5 bases had no gene match. CDR3 region: CASRLADDTDTQYF. The CDR3 DNA follows: TGTGCCAGCAGGCTAGCGGATGACACAGATACGCAGTATTTT.

The chain links TRBV6-1 to TRBJ2-1; D ambiguous. Between the trimmed V and J ends, which lost 6 bases and 5 bases, there was a span of 11 bases. Germline V gives CDR1 MNHNS, CDR2 SASEGT. This CDR3 has 13 amino acids. CDR3 coding DNA: TGTGCCAGCAGATGGCTACCCAACAATGAGCAGTTCTTC. This gives the protein CASRWLPNNEQFF.

The rearrangement joins TRBV10-3 to TRBJ2-7; D is possibly TRBD2 (6 bases). Germline CDR1 is ENHRY and CDR2 is SYGVKD. Trimming took 10 bases from V and 5 from J, leaving 21 bases between them. This CDR3 region has 14 residues. The CDR3 reads CATTPGGEGDEQYF. The CDR3 region has the DNA TGTGCCACCACTCCCGGAGGGGAAGGTGACGAGCAGTACTTC.

This chain uses TRBV19 with TRBJ1-1; D might be TRBD1 (6 bases). V was cut by 7 bases and J by 0 bases, with 12 bases left in between. CDR1 and CDR2 from the germline V gene are LNHDA and SQIVND (reference sequence). The CDR3 consists of 14 residues. The CDR3, as DNA: TGTGCCAGTACCTCCGAGGGGGTGAACACTGAAGCTTTCTTT. It encodes CASTSEGVNTEAFF.

This clone showed up just once. Relative to the germline gene, one junction end is altered; a read error may explain this. The chain employs TRBV2 and TRBJ2-7, with TRBD1 matching 10 bases. This CDR3 has 15 residues. The germline V gene has CDR1 SNHLY and CDR2 FYNNEI. CDR3 residues: CASREGRDRGYEQYF. CDR3 in DNA: TGTGCCAGCAGGGAAGGCCGGGACAGGGGCTACGAGCAGTACTTC.

This chain links TRBV28 with TRBJ1-4, with D perhaps TRBD1 (5 bases). This CDR3 region has 11 residues. In germline, CDR1 is MDHEN, CDR2 SYDVKM. V lost 8 bases and J 8 bases, leaving 9 bases between the germline ends. The CDR3 here is CASSGREKLFF. The CDR3 DNA reads as TGTGCCAGCTCAGGGAGAGAAAAACTGTTTTTT.

J is TRBJ1-1 and V is TRBV9; no firm D call. The V gene's germline CDR1 is SGDLS and CDR2 YYNGEE. V was shortened by 0 bases and J by 0 bases, with 12 bases between the two germline ends. The CDR3 contains 16 residues. The CDR3 spells CASSVAIPGLNTEAFF. CDR3 sequence (DNA): TGTGCCAGCAGCGTAGCCATTCCCGGGTTGAACACTGAAGCTTTCTTT.